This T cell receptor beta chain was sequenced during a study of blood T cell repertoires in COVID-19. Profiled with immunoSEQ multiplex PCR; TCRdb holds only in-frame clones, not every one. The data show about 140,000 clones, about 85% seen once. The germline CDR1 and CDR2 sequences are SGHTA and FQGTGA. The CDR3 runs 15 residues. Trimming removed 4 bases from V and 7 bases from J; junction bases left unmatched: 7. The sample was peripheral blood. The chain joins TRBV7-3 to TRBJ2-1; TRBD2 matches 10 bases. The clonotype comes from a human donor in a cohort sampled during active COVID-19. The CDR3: CASSSLAGASNEQFF. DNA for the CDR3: TGTGCCAGCAGCTCTCTAGCGGGAGCATCGAATGAGCAGTTCTTC. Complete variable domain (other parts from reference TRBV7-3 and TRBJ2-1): GAGVSQTPSNKVTEKGKYVELRCDPISGHTALYWYRQSLGQGPEFLIYFQGTGAADDSGLPNDRFFAVRPEGSVSTLKIQRTERGDSAVYLCASSSLAGASNEQFFGPGTRLTVL.